Included here is one T cell receptor beta chain sequence, with context. The entry originates in a study of blood T cell repertoires in COVID-19. Trimming took off 8 bases at V and 0 bases at J, with 14 bases between the two ends. Germline V gives CDR1 MNHNY, CDR2 SVGAGI (reference sequence). This CDR3 comprises 15 residues. Assay: immunoSEQ multiplex PCR; the TCRdb copy retains only in-frame clones and omits some. The sample carries roughly 250,000 clones, 70% to 90% recorded once. Sequenced sample: peripheral blood. The sequence was obtained from a woman in her 30s with COVID-19, enrolled during active disease. The rearrangement links TRBV6-6 to TRBJ2-1; D may be TRBD2 (6 bases). The CDR3 spells CASRDSLSSYNEQFF. CDR3 coding DNA: TGTGCCAGCCGGGACTCCTTAAGCTCCTACAATGAGCAGTTCTTC.